These 6 T cell receptor beta chains were sequenced from one sample in a study of blood T cell repertoires in COVID-19. Sequencing was performed with immunoSEQ multiplex PCR; in TCRdb, only in-frame clones are kept and a portion is missing. Among roughly 150,000 clones listed, more than 70% were seen once. Material for sequencing was peripheral blood. The receptors originated from a man in his 60s with acute or convalescent COVID-19.

This chain connects TRBV7-9 to TRBJ1-5, with D uncertain. Germline assignment: CDR1 SEHNR and CDR2 FQNEAQ (reference sequence). The CDR3 totals 14 residues. Trimming took off 3 bases at V and 4 bases at J, with 10 bases between the two ends. The CDR3: CASSFAHPNQPQHF. DNA of the CDR3: TGTGCCAGCAGCTTTGCACACCCGAATCAGCCCCAGCATTTT.

J is TRBJ1-2 and V is TRBV29-1; D not certain. Germline CDR1 is SQVTM and CDR2 is ANQGSEA. The CDR3 has 12 residues. Trimming pared 4 bases from V and 6 bases from J, leaving 12 bases between. The CDR3 loop reads CSVATGLDGYTF. The DNA for the CDR3 is TGCAGCGTTGCCACGGGTTTGGATGGCTACACCTTC.

J is TRBJ1-3 and V is TRBV6-1; 7 bases are shared with TRBD1. The length of the CDR3 is 16 residues. Germline-derived CDR1 and CDR2 are MNHNS and SASEGT. V lost 0 bases, J lost 4 bases, and 6 bases stayed unmatched. CDR3 in amino acids: CASSEAFTGEGNTIYF. CDR3 coding DNA: TGTGCCAGCAGTGAAGCTTTTACAGGGGAAGGAAACACCATATATTTT.

The chain has TRBV5-1 and TRBJ2-7; no definite D call. Trimming removed 2 bases from V and 2 bases from J, with 11 bases in between. Germline V lookup: CDR1 SGHRS, CDR2 YFSETQ. The CDR3 length is 14 residues. The DNA for the CDR3 is TGCGCCAGCAGCTTCGGTGCCGGAGCCTACGAGCAGTACTTC. Its protein product is CASSFGAGAYEQYF.

This clone appeared a single time. This chain joins TRBV4-1 and TRBJ2-2; D not resolved. Germline V lookup: CDR1 MGHRA, CDR2 YSYEKL. Trimming left V 0 bases short and J 0 bases short, with 17 bases between. The CDR3 contains 19 residues. The CDR3 protein is CASSQDRFVGLANTGELFF. DNA for the CDR3: TGCGCCAGCAGCCAAGATCGTTTTGTGGGCTTGGCGAACACCGGGGAGCTGTTTTTT.

The chain joins TRBV6-1 to TRBJ2-7; TRBD1 matches at 10 bases. The CDR3 consists of 15 residues. V dropped 3 bases and J dropped 6; count of bases not matched to a gene: 8. Germline V lookup: CDR1 MNHNS, CDR2 SASEGT. Here the CDR3 DNA reads TGTGCCAGCAGTGAGCCGGGACAGGGGACGAGCGAGCAGTACTTC. Translating it yields CASSEPGQGTSEQYF.